This entry lists 20 T cell receptor beta chains sequenced from one sample in a study of shared clonotypes between healthy human individuals. Some clones are missing from TCRdb's copy, which holds only in-frame ones; the method was immunoSEQ multiplex PCR. This table has 1.5 million to 2.5 million clones, roughly 94% appearing once. Selected positively for CCR7 and CD45RO-negative, naive CD8 cells excluded terminally differentiated effector memory CD45RA+ cells. The source material was naive CD8+ T cells sorted from blood. The receptor set was obtained from a man in his late teens or twenties in good health.

The rearrangement uses TRBV7-9 and TRBJ1-5; D is unresolved. V was cut by 7 bases and J by 7 bases, with 11 bases left in between. CDR1 is SEHNR, CDR2 FQNEAQ, per germline (reference sequence). The CDR3 consists of 12 residues. The CDR3 DNA reads TGTGCCAGCACCCAACTAGGGCAGCCCCAGCATTTT. Translated: CASTQLGQPQHF.

The DNA of the CDR3 is TGCGCCAGCAGCCCTTTTGTGGCCGGGGCTATACCGAACACCGGGGAGCTGTTTTTT. Protein: CASSPFVAGAIPNTGELFF. This chain links TRBV4-1 with TRBJ2-2; D is perhaps TRBD1 or TRBD2 (5 bases each). The germline gives CDR1 MGHRA, CDR2 YSYEKL. The CDR3 has 19 amino acids. The V end lost 4 bases, the J end lost 0 bases, and 21 bases lay between the germline ends.

The chain couples TRBV6-1 to TRBJ2-7; a weak D match, TRBD2 (6 bases). The V end was cut by 7 bases, the J end by 0 bases, with 13 bases between. Looked up from germline, CDR1 is MNHNS and CDR2 is SASEGT. The CDR3 totals 14 residues. DNA of the CDR3: TGTGCCAGCACGGGGCGGGAAGGCTCCTACGAGCAGTACTTC. Amino acid sequence: CASTGREGSYEQYF.

The V gene is TRBV2, the J gene TRBJ2-3, with TRBD1 matching 7 bases. The ends lost 5 bases at V and 2 bases at J; junction bases unmatched: 10. From germline, CDR1 is SNHLY and CDR2 FYNNEI. This CDR3 is 16 amino acids long. CDR3 sequence reads: CASSSGGTAYTDTQYF. For the CDR3, the DNA is TGTGCCAGCAGTAGTGGTGGGACAGCCTACACAGATACGCAGTATTTT.

This clone has a single count. V and J are TRBV7-9 and TRBJ2-5; D might be TRBD1 (5 bases). The germline V and J ends were trimmed by 1 base and 5 bases, with 8 bases remaining between them. CDR1 is SEHNR and CDR2 is FQNEAQ in the germline V gene (reference sequence). The CDR3 covers 13 residues. The CDR3 loop reads CASSLDRTETQYF. CDR3 sequence (DNA): TGTGCCAGCAGCTTAGACAGGACGGAGACCCAGTACTTC. The full variable domain, completed using reference TRBV7-9 and TRBJ2-5, is DTGVSQNPRHKITKRGQNVTFRCDPISEHNRLYWYRQTLGQGPEFLTYFQNEAQLEKSRLLSDRFSAERPKGSFSTLEIQRTEQGDSAMYLCASSLDRTETQYFGPGTRLLVL.

Turning to this clone: This CDR3 is also generated by other DNA sequences in the sample. V gene TRBV5-1 combines with J gene TRBJ2-1; D gene unclear. Trimming left V 3 bases short and J 7 bases short, with 8 bases between. From germline, CDR1 is SGHRS and CDR2 YFSETQ. This CDR3 has 12 residues. Here the CDR3 reads CASSSEGNEQFF. CDR3 in DNA: TGCGCCAGCAGCTCGGAAGGGAATGAGCAGTTCTTC.

The chain links TRBV13 to TRBJ2-1, with D possibly being TRBD1 (5 bases). CDR1 PRHDT and CDR2 FYEKMQ come from the germline V gene (reference sequence). This CDR3 contains 14 residues. V was cut by 5 bases and J by 1 base, with 9 bases left in between. The chain's CDR3 is CASSQGKSYNEQFF. The CDR3 DNA follows: TGTGCCAGCAGCCAGGGAAAATCCTACAATGAGCAGTTCTTC.

The chain carries TRBV5-6 and TRBJ2-7, with D possibly matching TRBD2 (7 bases). Between the trimmed V and J ends, which lost 5 bases and 5 bases, there was a span of 14 bases. This CDR3 has 13 residues. CDR1 and CDR2 from the germline V gene are SGHDT and YYEEEE. The CDR3 loop is CASSWGGLNEQYF. Here the CDR3 DNA reads TGTGCCAGCAGTTGGGGGGGCCTGAACGAGCAGTACTTC.

Details on this clone: Other nucleotide sequences in the sample specify the same CDR3. This chain joins TRBV4-1 and TRBJ2-1, with D perhaps matching TRBD1 (5 bases). The CDR3 has 15 residues. Germline lookup yields CDR1 MGHRA and CDR2 YSYEKL. V was pared by 1 base and J by 4 bases, with 11 bases between. The CDR3 nucleotides are TGCGCCAGCAGCCAAGTTCAGGGATCATACAATGAGCAGTTCTTC. Encoded protein: CASSQVQGSYNEQFF.

The chain joins TRBV7-6 to TRBJ2-1, with no clear D. Germline V lookup: CDR1 SGHVS, CDR2 FNYEAQ. This CDR3 region has 15 residues. Trimming pared 6 bases from V and 0 bases from J, leaving 12 bases between. This CDR3 is CASSSTWSSYNEQFF. The DNA of the CDR3 is TGTGCCAGCAGTTCGACATGGAGCTCCTACAATGAGCAGTTCTTC.

The chain employs TRBV6-6 and TRBJ1-1; 7 nucleotides agree with TRBD1. The CDR3 contains 16 residues. The germline V gene encodes CDR1 MNHNY and CDR2 SVGAGI (reference sequence). J was trimmed by 0 bases and V by 6 bases; bases with no gene match: 10. In nucleotides, the CDR3 is TGTGCCAGCAGCTACGGAATGGGACAGATGAACACTGAAGCTTTCTTT. Its protein is CASSYGMGQMNTEAFF.

The V call is TRBV7-6, the J call TRBJ2-7; perhaps D is TRBD1 or TRBD2 (5 bases each). Deletions cut 5 bases from V and 0 bases from J, with 14 bases between. The germline V gene has CDR1 SGHVS and CDR2 FNYEAQ. The CDR3 length is 15 residues. The CDR3 sequence is CASSPDVGDSYEQYF. The CDR3 DNA reads as TGTGCCAGCAGCCCAGACGTGGGGGACTCCTACGAGCAGTACTTC. Based on the CDR3 plus reference TRBV7-6 and TRBJ2-7, the full variable domain is GAGVSQSPRYKVTKRGQDVALRCDPISGHVSLYWYRQALGQGPEFLTYFNYEAQQDKSGLPNDRFSAERPEGSISTLTIQRTEQRDSAMYRCASSPDVGDSYEQYFGPGTRLTVT.

The chain has TRBV29-1 and TRBJ2-2; D possibly uses TRBD1 or TRBD2 (5 bases each). Germline-derived CDR1 and CDR2 are SQVTM and ANQGSEA. CDR3 size: 12 residues. The V and J ends lost 4 bases and 3 bases respectively, with 6 bases between them. The CDR3 sequence is CSVVGDTGELFF. As DNA, the CDR3 is TGCAGCGTTGTGGGGGACACCGGGGAGCTGTTTTTT.

J is TRBJ2-1 and V is TRBV7-9, with TRBD2 identical over 8 bases. Trimming took 1 base from V and 7 from J; bases not matched to a gene: 9. The germline V gene encodes CDR1 SEHNR and CDR2 FQNEAQ (reference sequence). The CDR3 covers 16 residues. The CDR3 DNA is TGTGCCAGCAGCTTAGGAGCCCTAGCGGGTGGGAATGAGCAGTTCTTC. Translation gives CASSLGALAGGNEQFF.

J is TRBJ2-2 and V is TRBV7-6; tentative D call: TRBD2 (6 bases). V lost 1 base, J lost 1 base, and 13 bases lay in between. Per the germline V gene, CDR1 is SGHVS and CDR2 is FNYEAQ. The CDR3 covers 17 residues. As DNA, the CDR3 is TGTGCCAGCAGCTTAGAAATAGCGGCAGAGAACACCGGGGAGCTGTTTTTT. Amino acid sequence: CASSLEIAAENTGELFF.

This chain uses TRBV6-5 with TRBJ1-1; 8 positions agree with TRBD1. The CDR3 spans 13 residues. Looked up from germline, CDR1 is MNHEY and CDR2 is SVGAGI. V lost 6 bases to trimming and J lost 6 bases; unmatched junction nucleotides: 6. CDR3 sequence: CASSQGAMPEAFF. CDR3 nucleotide sequence: TGTGCCAGCAGCCAGGGGGCGATGCCTGAAGCTTTCTTT.

This chain joins TRBV7-2 and TRBJ2-5; 12 bases match TRBD2. The CDR3 extends over 17 amino acids. Germline loops: CDR1 SGHTA, CDR2 FQGNSA. Losses at the gene ends were 3 bases for V and 0 bases for J; bases not matched to a gene: 5. The CDR3 region is CASSFWPSGGDQETQYF. CDR3 nucleotide sequence: TGTGCCAGCAGCTTTTGGCCTAGCGGGGGGGACCAAGAGACCCAGTACTTC.

The V gene is TRBV4-1, the J gene TRBJ2-5; 10 bases line up with TRBD2. Germline V gene data show CDR1 as MGHRA and CDR2 as YSYEKL. This CDR3 region has 18 residues. V was clipped by 1 base and J by 1 base; unmatched bases: 9. The CDR3 nucleotides are TGCGCCAGCAGCCAAGGTGGGGCTAGCGGGGGACGCCAAGAGACCCAGTACTTC. This translates into CASSQGGASGGRQETQYF.

The sample holds a few counts of this clone. The chain links TRBV4-1 to TRBJ1-1, with TRBD1 matching over 9 bases. The CDR3 runs to 15 residues. Germline V CDR1 and CDR2: MGHRA, YSYEKL. V gave up 4 bases and J gave up 4 bases; unmatched junction bases: 7. The CDR3 is CASSPGQGPGTEAFF. CDR3 DNA sequence: TGCGCCAGCAGCCCTGGACAGGGGCCGGGCACTGAAGCTTTCTTT.

This sequence joins TRBV30 and TRBJ2-7; 11 bases align to TRBD2. CDR1 is GTSNPN, CDR2 SVGIG, per germline (reference sequence). The CDR3 sequence is 13 residues long. V shed 4 bases and J 4 bases; nucleotides not matched to a gene: 3. Here the CDR3 DNA reads TGTGCCTGGACGACTAGCGGGACATACGAGCAGTACTTC. Protein: CAWTTSGTYEQYF. Complete variable domain (other parts from reference TRBV30 and TRBJ2-7): SQTIHQWPATLVQPVGSPLSLECTVEGTSNPNLYWYRQAAGRGLQLLFYSVGIGQISSEVPQNLSASRPQDRQFILSSKKLLLSDSGFYLCAWTTSGTYEQYFGPGTRLTVT.